The following is a TCR beta chain sequence with its context. V shed 6 bases and J 5 bases; nucleotides not matched to a gene: 3. This CDR3 has 12 residues. Germline V gene data show CDR1 as SEHNR and CDR2 as FQNEAQ (reference sequence). The TCR beta repertoire was assessed by survey-level immunoSEQ sequencing. Data came from immunoSEQ multiplex PCR; TCRdb stores just in-frame clones and leaves some out. Of approximately 53,000 clones listed, 80% to 95% are singletons. Sequencing input: PBMCs. This sequence was found in a middle-aged man with rheumatoid arthritis. This chain connects TRBV7-9 to TRBJ2-5, with TRBD1 matching 7 bases. The CDR3, as DNA: TGTGCCAGCAGAGAGGGGGCGGAGACCCAGTACTTC. This gives the protein CASREGAETQYF.